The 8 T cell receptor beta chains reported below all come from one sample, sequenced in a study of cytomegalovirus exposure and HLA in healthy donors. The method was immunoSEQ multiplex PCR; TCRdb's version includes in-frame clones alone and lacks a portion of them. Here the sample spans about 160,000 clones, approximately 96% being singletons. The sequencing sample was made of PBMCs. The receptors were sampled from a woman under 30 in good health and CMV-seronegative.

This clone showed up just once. The CDR3 nucleotides read TGTGCCAGCAGTTTATCCGGACAGGGCCTCTCCTACGAGCAGTACTTC. Its translation: CASSLSGQGLSYEQYF. The chain links TRBV27 to TRBJ2-7; TRBD1 aligns across 8 bases. CDR3 length: 16 amino acids. Germline trimming cut 0 bases from V and 0 bases from J; bases unmatched to any gene: 4. Germline values: CDR1 MNHEY, CDR2 SMNVEV (reference sequence).

The CDR3 protein is CASSSLSSGSSYNEQFF. The CDR3 DNA sequence: TGTGCCAGCAGCTCTCTTTCTAGCGGGAGCTCCTACAATGAGCAGTTCTTC. This chain connects TRBV11-2 to TRBJ2-1; 10 nucleotides agree with TRBD2. Trimming removed 4 bases from V and 0 bases from J; junction bases left unmatched: 6. The CDR3 is 17 residues long. Per the germline V gene, CDR1 is SGHAT and CDR2 is FQNNGV. Combining the CDR3 with reference TRBV11-2 and TRBJ2-1 gives the whole variable domain EAGVAQSPRYKIIEKRQSVAFWCNPISGHATLYWYQQILGQGPKLLIQFQNNGVVDDSQLPKDRFSAERLKGVDSTLKIQPAKLEDSAVYLCASSSLSSGSSYNEQFFGPGTRLTVL.

The CDR3 DNA reads TGTGCCAGCACCCCCTTACCCAGGGGGGCCTACAATGAGCAGTTCTTC. This codes for CASTPLPRGAYNEQFF. This rearrangement joins TRBV7-3 to TRBJ2-1; D might be TRBD1 (7 bases). The CDR3 covers 16 residues. Trimming shortened V by 7 bases and J by 2 bases, and 18 bases separated the two germline ends. Germline CDR1 is SGHTA and CDR2 is FQGTGA.

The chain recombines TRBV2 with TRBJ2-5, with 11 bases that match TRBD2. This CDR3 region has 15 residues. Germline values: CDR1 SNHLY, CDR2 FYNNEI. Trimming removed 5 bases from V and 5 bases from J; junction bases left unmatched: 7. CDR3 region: CASSSLSGGAETQYF. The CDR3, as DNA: TGTGCCAGCAGTTCACTTAGCGGGGGGGCCGAGACCCAGTACTTC.

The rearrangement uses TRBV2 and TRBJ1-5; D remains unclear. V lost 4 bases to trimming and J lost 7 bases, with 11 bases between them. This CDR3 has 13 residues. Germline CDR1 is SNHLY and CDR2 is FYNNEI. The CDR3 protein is CASSVDKLQPQHF. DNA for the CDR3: TGTGCCAGCAGTGTAGATAAACTCCAGCCCCAGCATTTT. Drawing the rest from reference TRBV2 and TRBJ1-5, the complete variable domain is EPEVTQTPSHQVTQMGQEVILRCVPISNHLYFYWYRQILGQKVEFLVSFYNNEISEKSEIFDDQFSVERPDGSNFTLKIRSTKLEDSAMYFCASSVDKLQPQHFGDGTRLSIL.

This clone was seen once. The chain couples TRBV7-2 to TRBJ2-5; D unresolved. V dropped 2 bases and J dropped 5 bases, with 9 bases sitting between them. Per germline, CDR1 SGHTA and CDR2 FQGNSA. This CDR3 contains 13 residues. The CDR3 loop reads CASSLIPLETQYF. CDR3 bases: TGTGCCAGCAGCTTAATCCCCCTGGAGACCCAGTACTTC.

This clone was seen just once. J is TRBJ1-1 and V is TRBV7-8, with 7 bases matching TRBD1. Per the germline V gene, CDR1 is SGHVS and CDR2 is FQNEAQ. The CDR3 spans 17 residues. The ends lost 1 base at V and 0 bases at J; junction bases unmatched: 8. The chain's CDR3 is CASSLVGAGGLNTEAFF. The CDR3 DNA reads TGTGCCAGCAGCTTAGTCGGGGCAGGGGGATTGAACACTGAAGCTTTCTTT.

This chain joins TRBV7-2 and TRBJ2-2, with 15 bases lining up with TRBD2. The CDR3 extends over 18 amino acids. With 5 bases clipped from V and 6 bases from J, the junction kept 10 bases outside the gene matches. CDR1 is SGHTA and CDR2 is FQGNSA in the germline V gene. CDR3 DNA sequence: TGTGCCAGCAGCCACCTACGGACTAGCGGGGGGGGTCCCGGGGAGCTGTTTTTT. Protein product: CASSHLRTSGGGPGELFF.